These 20 T cell receptor beta chains came from one sample sequenced in a study of response to subunit inactivated influenza vaccine (dated by TCRdb to 2016 to 2019). Receptor amplification or capture employed RT-PCR. For sequencing, an Illumina HiSeq 2500 was employed. Using fastp trimming at Q25 and MiXCR clonotype assembly, TCRdb reanalyzed the public sequencing data and kept in-frame beta chains. CDR3 protein sequences are deduplicated, and each keeps its most common genes and DNA. For this sample the table gives about 540,000 distinct CDR3 sequences, of which roughly 23% were detected only once. The ten largest clones capture 2.5% to 3% of the sample. The sample was also linked to a second study, of T cells expressing NK-cell markers. That second report states: TCR beta cDNA libraries were made by 5'RACE template switching that added a universal primer site and unique molecular identifiers.

The sample consisted of CD4+ T cells sorted from PBMCs, taken 12 days after vaccination. These receptors were taken from a man aged 50-60 years who received an inactivated influenza vaccine. Donor details come from another sample of the same person, matched by shared clones.

The chain links TRBV29-1 to TRBJ2-2; D is possibly TRBD2 (5 bases). V shed 7 bases and J shed 5 bases, with 14 bases lying between them. The CDR3 has 13 residues. CDR1 and CDR2 from the germline V gene are SQVTM and ANQGSEA. CDR3 loop: CSGGWELTGELFF. For the CDR3, the DNA is TGCAGCGGGGGTTGGGAGTTAACCGGGGAGCTGTTTTTT.

The table lists this clonotype with a few counts. The CDR3 loop reads CSARGLTSTDTQYF. The CDR3 DNA reads TGCAGTGCTCGGGGACTGACTAGCACAGATACGCAGTATTTT. The V call is TRBV20-1, the J call TRBJ2-3; perhaps TRBD2 as D (6 bases). The CDR3 consists of 14 residues. Between the trimmed V and J ends, which lost 5 bases and 0 bases, there was a span of 12 bases. The germline gives CDR1 DFQATT, CDR2 SNEGSKA (reference sequence).

The gene calls are TRBV25-1 and TRBJ2-7, with D unresolved. Per the germline V gene, CDR1 is MGHDK and CDR2 is SYGVNS. This CDR3 contains 13 residues. Trimming removed 3 bases at V and 6 bases at J, with 12 bases between. CDR3 residues: CASSDPTTVEQYF. The CDR3 DNA follows: TGTGCCAGCAGTGACCCCACTACGGTCGAGCAGTACTTC.

This rearrangement joins TRBV15 to TRBJ2-1; D is perhaps TRBD1 or TRBD2 (5 bases each). The CDR3 consists of 15 residues. The ends were cut back, 5 bases at V and 5 bases at J, with 16 bases in the middle. The V gene's germline CDR1 is LNHNV and CDR2 YYDKDF (reference sequence). The CDR3 loop is CATSPGSARNNEQFF. The CDR3 region has the DNA TGTGCCACCAGCCCAGGGAGTGCGCGGAACAATGAGCAGTTCTTC.

CDR3 DNA: TGTGCCAGCAGCGCGGGACAGGGGGCCTCAGATACGCAGTATTTT. Translation gives CASSAGQGASDTQYF. The gene calls are TRBV7-9 and TRBJ2-3; TRBD1 matches at 12 bases. The J segment lost 4 bases and the V segment lost 5 bases, leaving 4 bases of the junction unmatched. Germline loops: CDR1 SEHNR, CDR2 FQNEAQ (reference sequence). The CDR3 runs 15 residues. Full variable domain (remainder filled in from reference TRBV7-9 and TRBJ2-3): DTGVSQNPRHKITKRGQNVTFRCDPISEHNRLYWYRQTLGQGPEFLTYFQNEAQLEKSRLLSDRFSAERPKGSFSTLEIQRTEQGDSAMYLCASSAGQGASDTQYFGPGTRLTVL.

This clonotype was counted between two and nine times. The V gene is TRBV7-8, the J gene TRBJ2-1; D is possibly TRBD1 (5 bases). Germline CDR1 reads SGHVS; CDR2 reads FQNEAQ. Trimming took off 5 bases at V and 0 bases at J, with 14 bases between the two ends. The CDR3 has 16 residues. The DNA for the CDR3 is TGTGCCAGCAGCACCTACAGGTTTAGCTCCTACAATGAGCAGTTCTTC. Its protein product is CASSTYRFSSYNEQFF. The full variable domain, with the rest looked up from reference TRBV7-8 and TRBJ2-1, is GAGVSQSPRYKVAKRGQDVALRCDPISGHVSLFWYQQALGQGPEFLTYFQNEAQLDKSGLPSDRFFAERPEGSVSTLKIQRTQQEDSAVYLCASSTYRFSSYNEQFFGPGTRLTVL.

V gene TRBV5-1 combines with J gene TRBJ2-5, with D perhaps TRBD1 (5 bases). From germline, CDR1 is SGHRS and CDR2 YFSETQ. This CDR3 contains 13 residues. The ends were cut back, 4 bases at V and 7 bases at J, with 14 bases in the middle. The CDR3 loop is CASSPRADGTQYF. CDR3 nucleotides: TGCGCCAGCAGCCCCAGGGCCGACGGGACCCAGTACTTC.

CDR3: CATKDGGGGETQYF. CDR3 nucleotides: TGTGCCACCAAAGACGGGGGCGGGGGGGAGACCCAGTACTTC. The chain couples TRBV27 to TRBJ2-5, with 8 bases lining up with TRBD2. The germline V gene encodes CDR1 MNHEY and CDR2 SMNVEV (reference sequence). The CDR3 is 14 residues long. J gave up 5 bases and V 10 bases, and 12 bases lay outside the gene matches.

This clonotype was seen a few times. The rearrangement joins TRBV30 to TRBJ2-2, with no clear D. The germline gives CDR1 GTSNPN, CDR2 SVGIG (reference sequence). V was pared by 4 bases and J by 7 bases, with 7 bases between. There are 11 residues in the CDR3. The CDR3 DNA is TGTGCCTGGACCGTAGGCGGGGAGCTGTTTTTT. Residues: CAWTVGGELFF.

This clonotype was seen more than once but under ten times. This rearrangement joins TRBV7-9 to TRBJ2-3; either TRBD1 or TRBD2 may fit D (5 bases each). The germline V and J ends were trimmed by 1 base and 9 bases, with 20 bases remaining between them. From germline, CDR1 is SEHNR and CDR2 FQNEAQ (reference sequence). The CDR3 totals 16 residues. In DNA form, the CDR3 reads TGTGCCAGCAGCTTAGGGCCGGGACGGACCCCCATCACGCAGTATTTT. It specifies CASSLGPGRTPITQYF. Looking up the rest from reference TRBV7-9 and TRBJ2-3 gives the full variable domain: DTGVSQNPRHKITKRGQNVTFRCDPISEHNRLYWYRQTLGQGPEFLTYFQNEAQLEKSRLLSDRFSAERPKGSFSTLEIQRTEQGDSAMYLCASSLGPGRTPITQYFGPGTRLTVL.

This clonotype was counted a few times. This sequence joins TRBV7-2 and TRBJ2-4; no clear D gene. This CDR3 has 14 amino acids. Trimming took 0 bases from V and 7 from J, leaving 10 bases between them. CDR1 and CDR2 (germline): SGHTA, FQGNSA. The CDR3 DNA follows: TGTGCCAGCAGCTTAGCCGAAAGGCGGAACATTCAGTACTTC. Translated, it gives CASSLAERRNIQYF.

This clonotype occurred once. This chain joins TRBV7-2 and TRBJ2-1, with 7 bases identical to TRBD2. V was clipped by 4 bases and J by 4 bases; unmatched bases: 4. This CDR3 is built from 14 residues. Germline CDR1 and CDR2: SGHTA and FQGNSA. The CDR3 protein is CASSSSAGYNEQFF. CDR3 nucleotide sequence: TGTGCCAGCAGCTCCTCAGCGGGGTACAATGAGCAGTTCTTC.

The chain links TRBV18 to TRBJ2-7, with TRBD1 identical over 7 bases. The CDR3 extends over 13 amino acids. J was trimmed by 0 bases and V by 5 bases; bases with no gene match: 1. Per the germline V gene, CDR1 is KGHSH and CDR2 is LQKENI. The CDR3 protein is CASSEGASYEQYF. As DNA, the CDR3 is TGTGCCAGCTCAGAGGGGGCCTCCTACGAGCAGTACTTC.

This clonotype has more than one count but fewer than ten. CDR3 coding DNA: TGCGCCAGCAGTGAGTCGCAGGGCCTCGCAGATACGCAGTATTTT. It codes for CASSESQGLADTQYF. The chain is built from TRBV10-2 and TRBJ2-3; possible D gene TRBD1, 5 bases. CDR3 size: 15 residues. CDR1 is WSHSY and CDR2 is SAAADI in the germline V gene. Trimming took 0 bases from V and 4 from J, leaving 11 bases between them.

The V and J genes are TRBV2 and TRBJ2-7, with 12 positions matching TRBD2. Germline CDR1 is SNHLY and CDR2 is FYNNEI. The CDR3 has 14 residues. J lost 7 bases, V lost 6 bases, and 7 bases had no gene match. In nucleotides, the CDR3 is TGTGCCAGCAGCCGACTAGCGGGAGTGAGTGAGCAGTACTTC. Amino acids: CASSRLAGVSEQYF. The variable domain in full, completed from reference TRBV2 and TRBJ2-7, reads EPEVTQTPSHQVTQMGQEVILRCVPISNHLYFYWYRQILGQKVEFLVSFYNNEISEKSEIFDDQFSVERPDGSNFTLKIRSTKLEDSAMYFCASSRLAGVSEQYFGPGTRLTVT.

This clonotype occurred a few times. V is TRBV7-2 and J is TRBJ2-7; D remains unclear. V shed 1 base and J shed 2 bases, with 18 bases lying between them. CDR1 and CDR2 (germline): SGHTA, FQGNSA. This CDR3 has 17 residues. CDR3 loop: CASSLGINLWSAYEQYF. The CDR3 bases are TGTGCCAGCAGCTTAGGGATTAATTTATGGTCGGCCTACGAGCAGTACTTC.

This clonotype was recorded a few times. The chain joins TRBV25-1 to TRBJ2-1; 9 nucleotides align to TRBD1. This CDR3 has 17 amino acids. J was trimmed by 8 bases and V by 5 bases; bases with no gene match: 16. Germline V gene data show CDR1 as MGHDK and CDR2 as SYGVNS. The CDR3 DNA follows: TGTGCCAGCAGTCAAAACCAAGGGACAGGGATAATTGATGAGCAGTTCTTC. Translating gives CASSQNQGTGIIDEQFF.

The chain has TRBV20-1 and TRBJ1-2; TRBD1 is a possible D gene (6 bases). V lost 5 bases to trimming and J lost 1 base, with 11 bases between them. Germline V gene sequence: CDR1 DFQATT, CDR2 SNEGSKA (reference sequence). The CDR3 consists of 13 residues. The CDR3 region is CSAVDSHNYGYTF. The CDR3 coding sequence is TGCAGTGCTGTGGACAGTCATAACTATGGCTACACCTTC.

The J gene is TRBJ2-5, the V gene TRBV20-1; D not resolved. Deletions cut 3 bases from V and 11 bases from J, with 10 bases between. Germline loops: CDR1 DFQATT, CDR2 SNEGSKA (reference sequence). The CDR3 runs 10 residues. The CDR3 loop reads CSASVDPQYF. The CDR3 DNA reads TGCAGTGCTAGTGTGGACCCTCAGTACTTC.

This clonotype was observed a few times. The chain joins TRBV20-1 to TRBJ2-2, with 8 bases fitting TRBD2. Trimming cost V 1 base and J 8 bases; bases outside gene matches: 3. The CDR3 has 13 amino acids. Per the germline V gene, CDR1 is DFQATT and CDR2 is SNEGSKA (reference sequence). DNA for the CDR3: TGCAGTGCTAGAGGGACTAGCAAAGGGGAGCTGTTTTTT. This codes for CSARGTSKGELFF.